The 11 T cell receptor beta chains presented below share a single source sample, sequenced in a study of graft-versus-host responses after intestinal transplantation. These receptors' antigens are unknown. Sequencing was performed with immunoSEQ multiplex PCR; in TCRdb, only in-frame clones are kept and a portion is missing. Of 70,000 to 95,000 clones in the sample, roughly 91% are singletons; the top ten hold about 1.1%. The source material was unstimulated CD8+ T cells sorted from spleen or lymph node cells, sampled before transplant. These receptors were collected from a human donor who was the organ donor for an intestinal transplant.

The chain uses TRBV5-5 and TRBJ2-5, with D possibly TRBD2 on 6 matching bases. Germline assignment: CDR1 SGHKS and CDR2 YYEKEE (reference sequence). V lost 4 bases and J lost 1, with 11 bases in between. The CDR3 is 14 residues long. CDR3 sequence: CASSPRGSQETQYF. In DNA form, the CDR3 reads TGTGCCAGCAGCCCCCGGGGGTCCCAAGAGACCCAGTACTTC.

The chain employs TRBV7-9 and TRBJ1-2, with D uncertain. The CDR3 sequence is 14 residues long. Germline-derived CDR1 and CDR2 are SEHNR and FQNEAQ (reference sequence). V was trimmed by 0 bases and J by 2 bases, leaving 7 bases between them. CDR3 sequence (DNA): TGTGCCAGCAGCTTAGCCGGGTTCAACTATGGCTACACCTTC. This codes for CASSLAGFNYGYTF.

V is TRBV19 and J is TRBJ2-7, with D tentatively TRBD1 (5 bases). V was clipped by 3 bases and J by 4 bases, with 13 bases between them. The CDR3 has 14 residues. Germline V lookup: CDR1 LNHDA, CDR2 SQIVND (reference sequence). The CDR3 DNA reads TGTGCCAGTAGTATGGCGCAGGGAATTTACGAGCAGTACTTC. Translated: CASSMAQGIYEQYF. Full variable domain (missing parts from reference TRBV19 and TRBJ2-7): DGGITQSPKYLFRKEGQNVTLSCEQNLNHDAMYWYRQDPGQGLRLIYYSQIVNDFQKGDIAEGYSVSREKKESFPLTVTSAQKNPTAFYLCASSMAQGIYEQYFGPGTRLTVT.

The rearrangement uses TRBV30 and TRBJ1-2; D gene ambiguous. CDR1 and CDR2 (germline): GTSNPN, SVGIG (reference sequence). The ends were cut back, 0 bases at V and 4 bases at J, with 15 bases in the middle. The CDR3 length is 15 residues. The CDR3 region is CAWSVDFGQPYGYTF. Written as DNA, the CDR3 is TGTGCCTGGAGTGTGGATTTTGGGCAGCCCTATGGCTACACCTTC.

The rearrangement uses TRBV6-6 and TRBJ2-7; no reliable D call. Per germline, CDR1 MNHNY and CDR2 SVGAGI (reference sequence). Between the trimmed V and J ends, which lost 10 bases and 4 bases, there was a span of 23 bases. The CDR3 length is 15 residues. In DNA form, the CDR3 reads TGTGCCACATGCTACAGATCCAAAATGGCTTACGAGCAGTACTTC. It codes for CATCYRSKMAYEQYF.

The gene calls are TRBV6-5 and TRBJ2-1; D is uncertain. Between the trimmed V and J ends, which lost 0 bases and 10 bases, there was a span of 7 bases. The germline gives CDR1 MNHEY, CDR2 SVGAGI. This CDR3 spans 12 amino acids. The CDR3 here is CASSYSLGEQFF. CDR3 nucleotides: TGTGCCAGCAGTTACTCTCTAGGAGAGCAGTTCTTC.

This chain joins TRBV4-2 and TRBJ2-2; 9 bases align to TRBD2. The trim removed 3 bases at V and 6 bases at J, leaving 14 bases unmatched. The CDR3 is made up of 18 amino acids. Germline assignment: CDR1 LGHNA and CDR2 YNFKEQ. CDR3 residues: CASSQGTGREGWAGELFF. CDR3 in DNA: TGTGCCAGCAGCCAGGGTACCGGGCGGGAGGGATGGGCCGGGGAGCTGTTTTTT.

The genes are TRBV4-1 and TRBJ1-1; TRBD1 is a possible D gene (5 bases). Germline loops: CDR1 MGHRA, CDR2 YSYEKL. Trimming left V 4 bases short and J 5 bases short, with 17 bases between. There are 15 residues in the CDR3. CDR3 in amino acids: CASSPPGPGKTEAFF. Written as DNA, the CDR3 is TGCGCCAGCAGCCCCCCCGGGCCAGGGAAGACTGAAGCTTTCTTT.

The chain joins TRBV18 to TRBJ2-2; 9 nucleotides line up with TRBD2. Germline loops: CDR1 KGHSH, CDR2 LQKENI. CDR3 length: 16 residues. Trimming cost V 6 bases and J 4 bases; bases outside gene matches: 9. The CDR3 protein is CASSTLAGEVTGELFF. The CDR3 coding sequence is TGTGCCAGCTCGACCTTAGCGGGAGAGGTCACCGGGGAGCTGTTTTTT.

This clone is a singleton in its sample. The rearrangement uses TRBV19 and TRBJ2-1; 10 nucleotides agree with TRBD2. Germline V gene lookup returns CDR1 LNHDA and CDR2 SQIVND (reference sequence). This CDR3 has 15 residues. Trimming removed 3 bases from V and 10 bases from J; junction bases left unmatched: 9. The CDR3: CASSIGSGGFEEQFF. CDR3 nucleotide sequence: TGTGCCAGTAGTATTGGTAGCGGGGGGTTTGAGGAGCAGTTCTTC.

The chain couples TRBV7-3 to TRBJ1-2, with a weak D call TRBD1 (5 bases). The CDR3 extends over 13 amino acids. The germline V gene encodes CDR1 SGHTA and CDR2 FQGTGA. Trimming removed 3 bases at V and 6 bases at J, with 11 bases between. This chain's CDR3 is CASSFDSRDGYTF. For the CDR3, the DNA is TGTGCCAGCAGCTTTGATTCCAGGGATGGCTACACCTTC.